The 10 T cell receptor beta chains presented below share a single source sample, sequenced in a study of T cells in localized non-small cell lung cancer. TCRdb's table, derived via immunoSEQ multiplex PCR, lists solely in-frame clones and lacks some. The sample has about 33,000 clones, 80% to 90% seen once. The specimen was peripheral blood, collected before any cancer treatment. These TCRs come from a male donor at least 60 years old with stage III lung adenocarcinoma.

This chain connects TRBV18 to TRBJ1-2; D unresolved. V shed 6 bases and J shed 3 bases, with 14 bases lying between them. The germline V gene encodes CDR1 KGHSH and CDR2 LQKENI. This CDR3 spans 14 amino acids. The DNA for the CDR3 is TGTGCCAGCTCCCCAGACGGCTTTTACTATGGCTACACCTTC. Translated, it gives CASSPDGFYYGYTF.

The chain couples TRBV6-1 to TRBJ2-2; tentative D call: TRBD1 (5 bases). The V gene's germline CDR1 is MNHNS and CDR2 SASEGT. CDR3 length: 15 amino acids. V lost 4 bases, J lost 0 bases, and 9 bases lay in between. In DNA form, the CDR3 reads TGTGCCAGCAGTGTACAGGCAACGAACACCGGGGAGCTGTTTTTT. Translation: CASSVQATNTGELFF.

This clone has a single count. CDR3 region: CASSFDQPGFHGTQYF. In nucleotides, the CDR3 is TGTGCCAGCAGTTTTGACCAACCGGGGTTTCATGGTACGCAGTATTTT. This chain links TRBV28 with TRBJ2-3; tentative D call: TRBD2 (5 bases). V lost 3 bases, J lost 8 bases, and 21 bases lay in between. The CDR3 is 16 residues long. Germline V gene lookup returns CDR1 MDHEN and CDR2 SYDVKM.

The V call is TRBV29-1, the J call TRBJ2-7, with TRBD2 matching over 12 bases. This CDR3 is built from 14 residues. V shed 6 bases and J 5 bases; nucleotides not matched to a gene: 8. CDR1 is SQVTM, CDR2 ANQGSEA, per germline. The CDR3 spells CSVSGLAGTDEQYF. The CDR3 nucleotides are TGCAGCGTCTCCGGACTAGCGGGGACTGACGAGCAGTACTTC.

This rearrangement joins TRBV27 to TRBJ1-6, with a possible D match to TRBD1 (5 bases). The CDR3 loop spans 14 amino acids. Germline V gene sequence: CDR1 MNHEY, CDR2 SMNVEV (reference sequence). Trimming stripped 2 bases from V and 6 bases from J, with 8 bases between. This chain's CDR3 is CASSLVTANSPLHF. In nucleotides, the CDR3 is TGTGCCAGCAGTTTAGTGACAGCTAATTCACCCCTCCACTTT.

This sequence joins TRBV2 and TRBJ1-1; D may be TRBD1 (5 bases). Trimming left V 6 bases short and J 5 bases short, with 16 bases between. The CDR3 has 14 residues. In germline, CDR1 is SNHLY, CDR2 FYNNEI. The CDR3 region is CASSARGAGTEAFF. CDR3 sequence (DNA): TGTGCCAGCAGCGCAAGGGGCGCGGGAACTGAAGCTTTCTTT.

The chain combines TRBV10-3 with TRBJ2-7; 9 bases map to TRBD1. The CDR3 loop spans 13 amino acids. CDR1 ENHRY and CDR2 SYGVKD come from the germline V gene. Trimming cost V 8 bases and J 6 bases; bases outside gene matches: 8. The CDR3 nucleotides read TGTGCCATCGAATCCGGACAGGGGCTCGAGCAGTACTTC. The encoded protein is CAIESGQGLEQYF.

The chain carries TRBV9 and TRBJ1-2; 12 bases fit TRBD1. The V gene's germline CDR1 is SGDLS and CDR2 YYNGEE. The V gene end was trimmed by 0 bases and the J gene end by 8 bases; junction bases not matched to a gene: 8. CDR3 length: 16 residues. The CDR3 reads CASSVGAGQGAHGYTF. CDR3 sequence (DNA): TGTGCCAGCAGCGTAGGTGCGGGACAGGGGGCGCACGGCTACACCTTC.

The rearrangement uses TRBV11-3 and TRBJ2-1; weak D call: TRBD2 (6 bases). In germline, CDR1 is SGHNT, CDR2 YENEEA. The CDR3 has 15 amino acids. The germline V and J ends were trimmed by 5 bases and 0 bases, with 11 bases remaining between them. DNA of the CDR3: TGTGCCAGCAGCCCGGGACTTGGCTCCTACAATGAGCAGTTCTTC. Encoded protein: CASSPGLGSYNEQFF.

The chain links TRBV19 to TRBJ1-5; D is uncertain. Trimming stripped 3 bases from V and 11 bases from J, with 8 bases between. Germline V gene sequence: CDR1 LNHDA, CDR2 SQIVND (reference sequence). The CDR3 spans 11 residues. The CDR3 sequence: CASSIHQAQHF. DNA of the CDR3: TGTGCCAGTAGTATCCACCAGGCCCAGCATTTT.